Each of the 26 T cell receptor beta chains below was sequenced from the same sample in a study of blood T cell repertoires in COVID-19. The table came from immunoSEQ multiplex PCR; TCRdb's copy has only in-frame clones and leaves some out. The repertoire holds fewer than 120,000 clones, with around nine tenths as singletons. Sequencing was performed on peripheral blood. The origin of the receptors is a woman aged 50 to 60 with acute or convalescent COVID-19.

The rearrangement joins TRBV20-1 to TRBJ1-2; D gene ambiguous. Germline V gives CDR1 DFQATT, CDR2 SNEGSKA (reference sequence). This CDR3 comprises 12 residues. Trimming took 3 bases from V and 8 from J, leaving 13 bases between them. In nucleotides, the CDR3 is TGCAGTGCTAGTACGGGAGTAGACGGCTACACCTTC. Translating it yields CSASTGVDGYTF.

The chain recombines TRBV7-9 with TRBJ2-2, with 12 bases lining up with TRBD2. V trimming: 5 bases; J trimming: 4 bases; junction bases outside the gene matches: 11. In germline, CDR1 is SEHNR, CDR2 FQNEAQ (reference sequence). The CDR3 has 18 residues. This CDR3 is CASSPLTSGRGGTGELFF. In DNA form, the CDR3 reads TGTGCCAGCAGCCCATTGACTAGCGGGAGAGGTGGCACCGGGGAGCTGTTTTTT.

With respect to this clone: Germline and junction disagree at one end, which may indicate a read error. The chain links TRBV6-1 to TRBJ1-2, with a possible D match to TRBD1 (5 bases). CDR1 MNHNS and CDR2 SASEGT come from the germline V gene. CDR3 length: 13 amino acids. CDR3 region: CASSEGLGGGYTF. As DNA, the CDR3 is TGTGCCAGCAGCGAAGGCCTGGGGGGTGGCTACACCTTC.

The J gene is TRBJ2-1, the V gene TRBV5-4, with 7 nucleotides matching TRBD2. V shed 5 bases, J shed 5 bases, and the junction held 10 bases outside the gene matches. CDR1 is SGHNT and CDR2 is YYREEE in the germline V gene (reference sequence). The CDR3 sequence is 15 residues long. CDR3 sequence (DNA): TGTGCCAGCAGACCCCCGGGACTACGTAACAATGAGCAGTTCTTC. Its protein product is CASRPPGLRNNEQFF.

The chain uses TRBV10-1 and TRBJ2-7; possible D gene TRBD1, 7 bases. Germline V gene lookup returns CDR1 WNHNN and CDR2 SYGVQD (reference sequence). The CDR3 loop spans 15 amino acids. Trimming removed 0 bases from V and 2 bases from J, with 11 bases in between. CDR3 DNA: TGCGCCAGCAGTGAGTCCCAGGGGGGCCCCTACGAGCAGTACTTC. This gives the protein CASSESQGGPYEQYF.

This rearrangement joins TRBV9 to TRBJ2-1, with 7 bases fitting TRBD2. In germline, CDR1 is SGDLS, CDR2 YYNGEE. The CDR3 runs 18 residues. The trim removed 0 bases at V and 4 bases at J, leaving 13 bases unmatched. The CDR3 spells CASSVATGGMGLYNEQFF. Written as DNA, the CDR3 is TGTGCCAGCAGCGTAGCTACCGGGGGGATGGGACTATACAATGAGCAGTTCTTC. Full variable domain (rest looked up from reference TRBV9 and TRBJ2-1): DSGVTQTPKHLITATGQRVTLRCSPRSGDLSVYWYQQSLDQGLQFLIQYYNGEERAKGNILERFSAQQFPDLHSELNLSSLELGDSALYFCASSVATGGMGLYNEQFFGPGTRLTVL.

This clone was seen just once. J is TRBJ2-3 and V is TRBV11-3; perhaps TRBD1 as D (6 bases). V was clipped by 5 bases and J by 0 bases, with 12 bases between them. The V gene's germline CDR1 is SGHNT and CDR2 YENEEA. This CDR3 comprises 15 residues. The CDR3 is CASSPRGPSTDTQYF. CDR3 nucleotide sequence: TGTGCCAGCAGCCCCAGGGGACCTAGCACAGATACGCAGTATTTT.

This chain joins TRBV5-1 and TRBJ2-2, with D unclear. CDR1 SGHRS and CDR2 YFSETQ come from the germline V gene. The CDR3 loop spans 12 amino acids. Trimming left V 4 bases short and J 7 bases short, with 8 bases between. This CDR3 reads CASSLANGELFF. CDR3 sequence (DNA): TGCGCCAGCAGCCTCGCTAACGGGGAGCTGTTTTTT.

This clone was detected a few times. The rearrangement joins TRBV3-1 (or the pseudogene TRBV3-2) to TRBJ2-2, with 7 bases lining up with TRBD2. The junction had 14 bases not matched to a gene; V was cut back by 7 bases and J by 6 bases. The CDR3 contains 16 residues. Per germline, CDR1 LGHDT and CDR2 YNNKEL (reference sequence). CDR3 loop: CASTHSNPGGPGELFF. DNA of the CDR3: TGTGCCAGCACCCACTCGAATCCGGGGGGTCCCGGGGAGCTGTTTTTT.

This chain uses TRBV19 with TRBJ2-5, with a weak D call TRBD2 (5 bases). This CDR3 contains 15 residues. V lost 9 bases, J lost 0 bases, and 17 bases lay in between. Germline assignment: CDR1 LNHDA and CDR2 SQIVND (reference sequence). Here the CDR3 reads CASTKGAEYQETQYF. The CDR3 DNA reads as TGTGCCAGCACCAAGGGAGCGGAGTACCAAGAGACCCAGTACTTC.

This chain connects TRBV19 to TRBJ1-6; TRBD1 matches 10 bases. Germline V CDR1 and CDR2: LNHDA, SQIVND (reference sequence). Trimming cost V 1 base and J 9 bases; bases outside gene matches: 3. The CDR3 has 15 residues. The CDR3 here is CASSIAGTGVSPLHF. CDR3 DNA: TGTGCCAGTAGTATAGCCGGGACAGGGGTTTCACCCCTCCACTTT.

The rearrangement links TRBV29-1 to TRBJ1-4; D gene unclear. CDR1 is SQVTM, CDR2 ANQGSEA, per germline. The ends were cut back, 6 bases at V and 0 bases at J, with 8 bases in the middle. CDR3 length: 13 amino acids. This chain's CDR3 is CSVGDSTNEKLFF. In DNA form, the CDR3 reads TGCAGCGTCGGGGATTCAACTAATGAAAAACTGTTTTTT. The full variable domain, with the rest looked up from reference TRBV29-1 and TRBJ1-4, is SAVISQKPSRDICQRGTSLTIQCQVDSQVTMMFWYRQQPGQSLTLIATANQGSEATYESGFVIDKFPISRPNLTFSTLTVSNMSPEDSSIYLCSVGDSTNEKLFFGSGTQLSVL.

The chain has TRBV6-5 and TRBJ2-7; weak D call: TRBD1 (6 bases). V was cut by 7 bases and J by 0 bases, with 16 bases left in between. CDR3 length: 15 residues. Germline values: CDR1 MNHEY, CDR2 SVGAGI. The CDR3, as DNA: TGTGCCAGCATGCAGACGACAGGCCTCTCCTACGAGCAGTACTTC. It is translated as CASMQTTGLSYEQYF.

This clone appeared a single time. The rearrangement uses TRBV7-2 and TRBJ2-3; D gene unclear. V was cut by 5 bases and J by 6 bases, with 6 bases left in between. The germline gives CDR1 SGHTA, CDR2 FQGNSA. CDR3 length: 11 residues. The DNA of the CDR3 is TGTGCCAGCAGCCCATTGGATACGCAGTATTTT. This codes for CASSPLDTQYF.

The rearrangement uses TRBV5-4 and TRBJ2-5, with 13 bases lining up with TRBD2. The CDR3 spans 17 residues. CDR1 is SGHNT, CDR2 YYREEE, per germline (reference sequence). Trimming took 4 bases from V and 4 from J; bases not matched to a gene: 10. Written as DNA, the CDR3 is TGTGCCAGCAGCCCCCCCGGACTAGCGGGAGTAACAGAGACCCAGTACTTC. Translated, it gives CASSPPGLAGVTETQYF. Using reference TRBV5-4 and TRBJ2-5 for the parts outside the CDR3, the full variable domain is ETGVTQSPTHLIKTRGQQVTLRCSSQSGHNTVSWYQQALGQGPQFIFQYYREEENGRGNFPPRFSGLQFPNYSSELNVNALELDDSALYLCASSPPGLAGVTETQYFGPGTRLLVL.

As concerns this clone: Other DNA sequences in the same sample also yield this CDR3. The chain employs TRBV5-1 and TRBJ2-7; 7 bases are shared with TRBD2. Germline trimming cut 2 bases from V and 4 bases from J; bases unmatched to any gene: 9. The germline V gene has CDR1 SGHRS and CDR2 YFSETQ. This CDR3 has 15 residues. The CDR3 sequence is CASSLKGGLSYEQYF. CDR3 nucleotide sequence: TGCGCCAGCAGCTTAAAGGGAGGGCTTTCTTACGAGCAGTACTTC.

CDR3: CATSPDRGLYEKLFF. The CDR3 DNA reads TGTGCCACCAGCCCAGACAGGGGGCTATATGAAAAACTGTTTTTT. This sequence joins TRBV15 and TRBJ1-4; the match to TRBD1 covers 10 bases. V gave up 5 bases and J gave up 6 bases; unmatched junction bases: 6. CDR3 length: 15 amino acids. Germline V gives CDR1 LNHNV, CDR2 YYDKDF (reference sequence).

This clone was counted a few times. This sequence joins TRBV7-6 and TRBJ1-2; D remains unclear. The CDR3 sequence is 15 residues long. Trimming removed 5 bases from V and 4 bases from J, with 17 bases in between. The germline V gene has CDR1 SGHVS and CDR2 FNYEAQ. The CDR3 region is CASSPLVDVVYGYTF. CDR3 sequence (DNA): TGTGCCAGCAGCCCACTAGTCGATGTTGTCTATGGCTACACCTTC.

This clone was detected only a few times. V usage is TRBV5-1 and J usage is TRBJ2-7, with a weak D call TRBD1 (6 bases). The CDR3 sequence is 15 residues long. Germline values: CDR1 SGHRS, CDR2 YFSETQ. With 0 bases removed from V and 5 bases from J, the gap between germline ends came to 15 bases. The CDR3 reads CASSLVGGLTNEQYF. The DNA of the CDR3 is TGCGCCAGCAGCTTGGTTGGGGGCTTGACAAACGAGCAGTACTTC.

This chain connects TRBV15 to TRBJ2-3, with TRBD2 matching over 10 bases. J lost 2 bases, V lost 0 bases, and 8 bases had no gene match. The germline CDR1 and CDR2 sequences are LNHNV and YYDKDF (reference sequence). The CDR3 has 18 residues. The CDR3 spells CATSREGGTSAPTDTQYF. In DNA form, the CDR3 reads TGTGCCACCAGCAGAGAAGGAGGGACTAGCGCTCCCACAGATACGCAGTATTTT.

V is TRBV28 and J is TRBJ2-7, with 11 bases aligning to TRBD1. Germline CDR1 MDHEN, CDR2 SYDVKM. V was clipped by 6 bases and J by 7 bases; unmatched bases: 5. The CDR3 sequence is 13 residues long. The CDR3 spells CASREGTGGEQYF. Written as DNA, the CDR3 is TGTGCCAGCAGGGAGGGGACAGGGGGTGAGCAGTACTTC.

The CDR3 DNA reads TGCGCCAGCAATCACCGGTATAGCACAGATACGCAGTATTTT. This encodes CASNHRYSTDTQYF. V usage is TRBV10-2 and J usage is TRBJ2-3, with D uncertain. Trimming removed 7 bases at V and 0 bases at J, with 11 bases between. CDR1 WSHSY and CDR2 SAAADI come from the germline V gene. The length of the CDR3 is 14 residues.

V gene TRBV14 combines with J gene TRBJ2-7; the D is unclear. V gave up 2 bases and J gave up 3 bases, with 8 bases separating them. The germline CDR1 and CDR2 sequences are SGHDN and FVKESK. The CDR3 extends over 13 amino acids. The CDR3 DNA follows: TGTGCCAGCAGCCAACGCAGATTCTACGAGCAGTACTTC. Its translation: CASSQRRFYEQYF.

The chain joins TRBV7-9 to TRBJ2-7, with D perhaps TRBD2 (5 bases). Germline-derived CDR1 and CDR2 are SEHNR and FQNEAQ (reference sequence). V was shortened by 8 bases and J by 0 bases, with 11 bases between the two germline ends. The CDR3 runs to 13 residues. For the CDR3, the DNA is TGTGCCAGCCGCTCAGCGGCCTCCTACGAGCAGTACTTC. Its protein product is CASRSAASYEQYF.

V usage is TRBV2 and J usage is TRBJ1-2; D is undetermined. V was shortened by 3 bases and J by 4 bases, with 9 bases between the two germline ends. CDR1 and CDR2 from the germline V gene are SNHLY and FYNNEI. This CDR3 is 13 amino acids long. The CDR3 sequence is CASSEAGVYGYTF. The CDR3 nucleotides are TGTGCCAGCAGTGAGGCGGGAGTCTATGGCTACACCTTC.

This clone was observed a single time. The chain employs TRBV3-1 (or the pseudogene TRBV3-2) and TRBJ1-1, with 10 bases matching TRBD1. V dropped 4 bases and J dropped 6; count of bases not matched to a gene: 8. The germline CDR1 and CDR2 sequences are LGHDT and YNNKEL (reference sequence). CDR3 length equals 15 residues. CDR3 in DNA: TGTGCCAGCAGCCTTGCGGGACAGGGGACTTCTGAAGCTTTCTTT. Amino acids: CASSLAGQGTSEAFF.